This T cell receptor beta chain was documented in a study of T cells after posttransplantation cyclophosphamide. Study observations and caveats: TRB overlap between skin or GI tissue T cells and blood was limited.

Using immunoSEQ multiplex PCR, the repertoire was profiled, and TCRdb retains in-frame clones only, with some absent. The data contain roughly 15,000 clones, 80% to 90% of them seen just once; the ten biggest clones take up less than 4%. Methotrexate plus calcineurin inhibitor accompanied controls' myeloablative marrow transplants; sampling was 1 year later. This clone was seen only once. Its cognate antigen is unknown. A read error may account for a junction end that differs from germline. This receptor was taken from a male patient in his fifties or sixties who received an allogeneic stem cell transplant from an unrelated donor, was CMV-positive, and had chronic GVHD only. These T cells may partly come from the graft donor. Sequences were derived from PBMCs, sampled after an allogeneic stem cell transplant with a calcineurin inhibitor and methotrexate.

The CDR3 region has the DNA TGTGCCAGCACCGGACAGCCCCAAGAGGCCCAGTACTTC. This sequence encodes CASTGQPQEAQYF. The chain recombines TRBV5-4 with TRBJ2-5, with D perhaps matching TRBD1 (6 bases). Germline V gene lookup returns CDR1 SGHNT and CDR2 YYREEE (reference sequence). This CDR3 has 13 residues.